These 7 T cell receptor beta chains share one sample of origin, sequenced in a study of blood T cell repertoires in COVID-19 (dated by TCRdb to between 2020 and 2021). Libraries were made using the immunoSEQ multiplex PCR assay. Drawn from immuneACCESS, this table holds only the in-frame rearrangements with V and J called that TCRdb kept. Clones are partly lost; checked studies trace under half to an unresolved V gene and leave the rest unexplained. In this sample the table shows approximately 170,000 clones, roughly 86% of which occur a single time. 2% to 3% of the sample is held by the ten biggest clonotypes. The material sequenced was peripheral blood. All receptors derive from a woman of 80 years or more with COVID-19, enrolled during active disease.

The chain joins TRBV21-1 to TRBJ1-2; the table's D call, TRBD1, was not checked against the DNA. TRBV21-1 is assigned pseudogene status. There are 17 residues in the CDR3. This chain's CDR3 is CASSKDGDNLSTDGYTF. Here the CDR3 DNA reads TGTGCCAGCAGCAAAGATGGTGACAATCTCTCTACCGATGGCTACACCTTC.

V gene TRBV13 combines with J gene TRBJ1-1; D is unclear. CDR1 and CDR2 (germline): PRHDT, FYEKMQ (reference sequence). This CDR3 is built from 14 residues. V shed 5 bases and J shed 4 bases, with 14 bases lying between them. CDR3 DNA sequence: TGTGCCAGCAGCCTTCGCACTCCCGGCACTGAAGCTTTCTTT. It is translated as CASSLRTPGTEAFF.

The chain couples TRBV2 to TRBJ2-5, with D perhaps TRBD1 (5 bases). The CDR3 spans 13 residues. Trimming removed 4 bases from V and 3 bases from J, with 9 bases in between. The V gene's germline CDR1 is SNHLY and CDR2 FYNNEI. CDR3 DNA sequence: TGTGCCAGCAGTGTCCAGGGCGAAGAGACCCAGTACTTC. It encodes CASSVQGEETQYF.

In its sample, this clone was seen once. This rearrangement joins TRBV19 to TRBJ1-4; D is unclear. Germline lookup yields CDR1 LNHDA and CDR2 SQIVND (reference sequence). The CDR3 is 16 amino acids. The V and J ends lost 6 bases and 4 bases respectively, with 18 bases between them. The CDR3 here is CASRSRHGSVNEKLFF. For the CDR3, the DNA is TGTGCCAGTAGGAGTCGCCACGGGTCAGTTAATGAAAAACTGTTTTTT.

This clone was recorded only once. J is TRBJ2-1 and V is TRBV1; the table's D call, TRBD1, has no DNA check behind it. TRBV1 is noted as a pseudogene. CDR3 length: 17 amino acids. The CDR3 region has the DNA TGCACCAGCAACTCTAAGGTGCTGGCCGAAAAAGGGGATGAGCAGTTCTTC. This codes for CTSNSKVLAEKGDEQFF.

The chain recombines TRBV5-1 with TRBJ2-1, with D maybe TRBD2 (6 bases). Germline V gene sequence: CDR1 SGHRS, CDR2 YFSETQ. V dropped 3 bases and J dropped 0 bases, with 16 bases sitting between them. CDR3 length equals 17 residues. The CDR3 is CASSSTLAKGSYNEQFF. In nucleotides, the CDR3 is TGCGCCAGCAGCTCCACGCTAGCGAAGGGCTCCTACAATGAGCAGTTCTTC.

The chain joins TRBV6-2 or TRBV6-3 to TRBJ2-1; D may be TRBD2 (5 bases). Germline CDR1 reads MNHEY; CDR2 reads SVGEGT. This CDR3 has 16 residues. Deletions cut 4 bases from V and 8 bases from J, with 21 bases between. CDR3 in DNA: TGTGCCAGCAGTTTGGACGGGATCCCCGGGGTCGATGAGCAGTTCTTC. Residues: CASSLDGIPGVDEQFF.